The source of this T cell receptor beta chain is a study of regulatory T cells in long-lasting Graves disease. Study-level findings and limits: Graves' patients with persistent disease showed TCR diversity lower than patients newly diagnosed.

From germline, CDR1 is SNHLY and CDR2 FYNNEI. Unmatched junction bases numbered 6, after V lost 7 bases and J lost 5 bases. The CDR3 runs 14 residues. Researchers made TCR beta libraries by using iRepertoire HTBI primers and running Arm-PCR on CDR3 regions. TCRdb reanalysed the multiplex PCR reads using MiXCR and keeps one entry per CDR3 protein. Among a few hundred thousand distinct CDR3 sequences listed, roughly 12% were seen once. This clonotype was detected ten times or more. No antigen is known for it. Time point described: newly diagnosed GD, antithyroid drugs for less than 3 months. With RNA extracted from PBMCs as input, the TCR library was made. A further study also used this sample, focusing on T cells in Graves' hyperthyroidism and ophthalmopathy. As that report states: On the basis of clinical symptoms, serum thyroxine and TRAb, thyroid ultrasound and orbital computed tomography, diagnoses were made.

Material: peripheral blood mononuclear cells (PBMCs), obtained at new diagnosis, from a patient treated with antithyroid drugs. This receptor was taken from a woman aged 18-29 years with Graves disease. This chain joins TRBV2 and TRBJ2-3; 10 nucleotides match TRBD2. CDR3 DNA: TGTGCCAGCAAAACCGGGACTAGCGAAGATACGCAGTATTTT. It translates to CASKTGTSEDTQYF.